This entry features one T cell receptor (beta chain) sequence. The data were taken from a study of cytomegalovirus exposure and HLA in healthy donors. Only in-frame clones appear in the TCRdb table, and some are missing; sequencing was by immunoSEQ multiplex PCR. The table lists about 130,000 clones, approximately 92% of them singletons, with 0.95% to 1.5% in the top ten. Per germline, CDR1 PRHDT and CDR2 FYEKMQ (reference sequence). Trimming removed 5 bases from V and 1 base from J; junction bases left unmatched: 8. The length of the CDR3 is 18 residues. Sequenced input: PBMCs. This TCR was sampled from a woman aged 18-29 years in good health and CMV-seronegative. This chain links TRBV13 with TRBJ2-6; 10 bases fit TRBD1. CDR3 sequence reads: CASSPDRGGISGANVLTF. CDR3 nucleotide sequence: TGTGCCAGCAGCCCGGACAGGGGGGGTATATCTGGGGCCAACGTCCTGACTTTC.